Shown below are 3 T cell receptor beta chains from a single sample sequenced in a study of shared clonotypes between healthy human individuals. Generated by immunoSEQ multiplex PCR, the TCRdb table keeps only in-frame clones and is missing some. The sample has under 1,900,000 clones, around 98.5% seen once. Sequences were obtained from naive CD4+ T cells sorted from blood. Indicated subset: CD45RA+ positively selected. These receptors originate from a man aged 30 to 39 in good health.

This chain connects TRBV7-3 to TRBJ2-2; D assignment may be TRBD1 or TRBD2 (5 bases each). Looked up from germline, CDR1 is SGHTA and CDR2 is FQGTGA. Trimming took 5 bases from V and 4 from J, leaving 20 bases between them. This CDR3 is built from 17 residues. The CDR3 protein is CASSHWGKPTSTGELFF. CDR3 nucleotide sequence: TGTGCCAGCAGCCATTGGGGGAAGCCTACTAGCACCGGGGAGCTGTTTTTT.

The chain is built from TRBV7-2 and TRBJ1-3; no reliable D call. V dropped 7 bases and J dropped 8 bases, with 18 bases sitting between them. The CDR3 is 14 residues long. Germline loops: CDR1 SGHTA, CDR2 FQGNSA. This chain's CDR3 is CASNRGVVGDTIYF. The CDR3 DNA reads TGTGCCAGCAACCGGGGTGTTGTTGGGGACACCATATATTTT.

This chain joins TRBV6-6 and TRBJ2-1, with TRBD2 matching over 8 bases. The J segment lost 2 bases and the V segment lost 8 bases, leaving 8 bases of the junction unmatched. Germline V CDR1 and CDR2: MNHNY, SVGAGI (reference sequence). CDR3 size: 15 residues. The CDR3 nucleotides read TGTGCCAGCCTGAGCGGGAGTGGCGCCTACAATGAGCAGTTCTTC. Translated, it gives CASLSGSGAYNEQFF.